The entry that follows covers one TCR beta chain sequence. In the original processing: Reference gene primers were amplified, and this amplification served to estimate nucleated cell counts. The method was immunoSEQ multiplex PCR; TCRdb's version includes in-frame clones alone and lacks a portion of them. V and J calls and clone size follow that table, whereas D and trimming were derived from the DNA. The sample lists 95,000 to 150,000 clones, 70% to 90% seen once, with roughly 1.2% in the top ten. Germline CDR1 KGHDR, CDR2 SFDVKD. With 6 bases removed from V and 0 bases from J, the gap between germline ends came to 6 bases. The CDR3 is 13 amino acids. This record comes from a study of blood T cell repertoires in COVID-19. In the study overall: Collection of acute and convalescent COVID-19 samples took place in the United States, Italy and Spain. T cells, B-cell-depleted T cells, or PBMCs provided the cDNA or gDNA that served as material.

The material sequenced was peripheral blood. The rearrangement links TRBV24-1 to TRBJ2-3, with D perhaps matching TRBD2 (5 bases). The source of this sequence is a woman aged 80 or over with acute or convalescent COVID-19. CDR3 bases: TGTGCCACCAGTATAGCGAGCACAGATACGCAGTATTTT. Protein: CATSIASTDTQYF.